This TCR beta chain stems from a study of OX40 agonist ivuxolimab in advanced cancers. The repertoire was sequenced with immunoSEQ multiplex PCR; TCRdb's copy has only in-frame clones and lacks some. This table holds fewer than 90,000 clones, 88% found once. The CDR3 spans 16 residues. The V gene end was trimmed by 5 bases and the J gene end by 5 bases; junction bases not matched to a gene: 14. Germline V lookup: CDR1 SGHAT, CDR2 FQNNGV. The specimen comprised CD4+ or CD8+ T cells sorted from blood, sampled in a trial of the OX40 agonist ivuxolimab. The chain couples TRBV11-2 to TRBJ2-5; 7 nucleotides align to TRBD2. The clonotype originates from an adult with an advanced solid tumor such as melanoma, head and neck, liver or kidney cancer. CDR3 sequence reads: CASSNVVGGPRETQYF. The DNA of the CDR3 is TGTGCCAGCAGCAATGTAGTGGGAGGGCCCCGGGAGACCCAGTACTTC.